This T cell receptor beta chain was recorded in a study of T cell repertoires in cytomegalovirus infection. Overall study findings and caveats: Cumulated frequencies of public TCR beta families served to identify carriers of CMV plus the relevant HLA.

This clonotype has only a few counts. Its antigen is not known. With 2 bases clipped from V and 6 bases from J, the junction kept 8 bases outside the gene matches. This CDR3 region has 15 residues. The V gene's germline CDR1 is MNHEY and CDR2 SMNVEV (reference sequence). TCRdb redid the calling of the reads with MiXCR, one entry per CDR3 protein. There are 750,000 to 950,000 distinct CDR3 sequences in the sample; 25% to 35% occur only once, and around 14% lies in the top ten. This receptor was identified in a human donor in good health (CMV status not recorded). Some clones in this sample may be carry-over from other donors' samples. The V call is TRBV27, the J call TRBJ2-7; 9 nucleotides agree with TRBD2. The sample consisted of cultured CD8+ T cells from PBMCs, taken from culture after CMV antigen stimulation. This chain's CDR3 is CASSLPPGLAREQYF. Written as DNA, the CDR3 is TGTGCCAGCAGTTTACCCCCGGGACTAGCACGCGAGCAGTACTTC.